Presented here are 9 T cell receptor beta chains from one specimen sequenced in a study of blood T cell repertoires in COVID-19. The method was immunoSEQ multiplex PCR; TCRdb's version includes in-frame clones alone and lacks a portion of them. Of 66,000 or so clones listed, around three quarters are singletons. Sequencing was done on a sample of peripheral blood. The receptors come from a human donor in a cohort sampled during active COVID-19.

This chain connects TRBV23-1 to TRBJ1-5; D unclear. TRBV23-1 is filed as an ORF, its function uncertain. Trimming took 0 bases from V and 6 from J, leaving 18 bases between them. CDR3 length: 17 amino acids. The CDR3 DNA reads as TGCGCCAGCAGTCAATCGGCCGGGCAGGAGGTCGGTCAGCCCCAGCATTTT. Translating gives CASSQSAGQEVGQPQHF.

This chain uses TRBV9 with TRBJ1-2, with D perhaps matching TRBD1 (6 bases). With 0 bases removed from V and 1 base from J, the gap between germline ends came to 13 bases. The CDR3 is 16 amino acids. CDR1 SGDLS and CDR2 YYNGEE come from the germline V gene. CDR3 coding DNA: TGTGCCAGCAGCGTAGATAGGGGGGGTTTTAACTATGGCTACACCTTC. Its translation: CASSVDRGGFNYGYTF.

The chain's CDR3 is CASSPHASSYEQYF. The CDR3 DNA reads TGTGCCAGCAGCCCTCACGCGAGCTCCTACGAGCAGTACTTC. The V and J genes are TRBV7-9 and TRBJ2-7; D remains ambiguous. The V gene lost 5 bases and the J gene lost 0 bases, with 11 bases spanning the gap. The germline CDR1 and CDR2 sequences are SEHNR and FQNEAQ (reference sequence). The CDR3 covers 14 residues.

The chain is built from TRBV7-9 and TRBJ2-5; D might be TRBD2 (5 bases). The CDR3 is 15 residues long. The germline gives CDR1 SEHNR, CDR2 FQNEAQ (reference sequence). Trimming took 7 bases from V and 0 from J, leaving 15 bases between them. CDR3 DNA sequence: TGTGCCAGCACCACCCACGGCGGGTACCAAGAGACCCAGTACTTC. This sequence encodes CASTTHGGYQETQYF.

V gene TRBV7-9 combines with J gene TRBJ2-2; tentative D call: TRBD1 (5 bases). With 6 bases removed from V and 9 bases from J, the gap between germline ends came to 11 bases. Germline CDR1 and CDR2: SEHNR and FQNEAQ (reference sequence). There are 12 residues in the CDR3. The CDR3 reads CASSVWGRELFF. In DNA form, the CDR3 reads TGTGCCAGCAGTGTATGGGGCAGGGAGCTGTTTTTT. The full variable domain, in which reference TRBV7-9 and TRBJ2-2 provide the parts outside the CDR3, is DTGVSQNPRHKITKRGQNVTFRCDPISEHNRLYWYRQTLGQGPEFLTYFQNEAQLEKSRLLSDRFSAERPKGSFSTLEIQRTEQGDSAMYLCASSVWGRELFFGEGSRLTVL.

This chain links TRBV20-1 with TRBJ2-5, with D possibly TRBD2 on 6 matching bases. The CDR3 extends over 11 amino acids. V was clipped by 6 bases and J by 1 base, with 6 bases between them. CDR1 and CDR2 (germline): DFQATT, SNEGSKA (reference sequence). The DNA of the CDR3 is TGCAGTGCCGGGGGCCAAGAGACCCAGTACTTC. This sequence encodes CSAGGQETQYF.

The chain uses TRBV2 and TRBJ1-1; 8 bases line up with TRBD1. Germline V gives CDR1 SNHLY, CDR2 FYNNEI. V was pared by 3 bases and J by 4 bases, with 1 base of the junction left unmatched. The CDR3 contains 13 residues. This chain's CDR3 is CASSEDRVTEAFF. The CDR3 DNA sequence: TGTGCCAGCAGTGAGGACAGGGTCACTGAAGCTTTCTTT.

V and J are TRBV18 and TRBJ2-1, with 9 bases matching TRBD1. This CDR3 is built from 16 residues. V lost 3 bases, J lost 8 bases, and 11 bases stayed unmatched. The germline V gene encodes CDR1 KGHSH and CDR2 LQKENI. The CDR3 is CASSPRVPGQGDEQFF. The CDR3, as DNA: TGTGCCAGCTCACCGCGGGTACCGGGACAGGGTGATGAGCAGTTCTTC.

The chain recombines TRBV11-2 with TRBJ2-7; TRBD1 is a possible D gene (5 bases). Trimming took 3 bases from V and 0 from J, leaving 12 bases between them. In germline, CDR1 is SGHAT, CDR2 FQNNGV. CDR3 size: 15 residues. The CDR3 bases are TGTGCCAGCAGCTTGGGGCCAGAAAGCTCCTACGAGCAGTACTTC. Its translation is CASSLGPESSYEQYF.